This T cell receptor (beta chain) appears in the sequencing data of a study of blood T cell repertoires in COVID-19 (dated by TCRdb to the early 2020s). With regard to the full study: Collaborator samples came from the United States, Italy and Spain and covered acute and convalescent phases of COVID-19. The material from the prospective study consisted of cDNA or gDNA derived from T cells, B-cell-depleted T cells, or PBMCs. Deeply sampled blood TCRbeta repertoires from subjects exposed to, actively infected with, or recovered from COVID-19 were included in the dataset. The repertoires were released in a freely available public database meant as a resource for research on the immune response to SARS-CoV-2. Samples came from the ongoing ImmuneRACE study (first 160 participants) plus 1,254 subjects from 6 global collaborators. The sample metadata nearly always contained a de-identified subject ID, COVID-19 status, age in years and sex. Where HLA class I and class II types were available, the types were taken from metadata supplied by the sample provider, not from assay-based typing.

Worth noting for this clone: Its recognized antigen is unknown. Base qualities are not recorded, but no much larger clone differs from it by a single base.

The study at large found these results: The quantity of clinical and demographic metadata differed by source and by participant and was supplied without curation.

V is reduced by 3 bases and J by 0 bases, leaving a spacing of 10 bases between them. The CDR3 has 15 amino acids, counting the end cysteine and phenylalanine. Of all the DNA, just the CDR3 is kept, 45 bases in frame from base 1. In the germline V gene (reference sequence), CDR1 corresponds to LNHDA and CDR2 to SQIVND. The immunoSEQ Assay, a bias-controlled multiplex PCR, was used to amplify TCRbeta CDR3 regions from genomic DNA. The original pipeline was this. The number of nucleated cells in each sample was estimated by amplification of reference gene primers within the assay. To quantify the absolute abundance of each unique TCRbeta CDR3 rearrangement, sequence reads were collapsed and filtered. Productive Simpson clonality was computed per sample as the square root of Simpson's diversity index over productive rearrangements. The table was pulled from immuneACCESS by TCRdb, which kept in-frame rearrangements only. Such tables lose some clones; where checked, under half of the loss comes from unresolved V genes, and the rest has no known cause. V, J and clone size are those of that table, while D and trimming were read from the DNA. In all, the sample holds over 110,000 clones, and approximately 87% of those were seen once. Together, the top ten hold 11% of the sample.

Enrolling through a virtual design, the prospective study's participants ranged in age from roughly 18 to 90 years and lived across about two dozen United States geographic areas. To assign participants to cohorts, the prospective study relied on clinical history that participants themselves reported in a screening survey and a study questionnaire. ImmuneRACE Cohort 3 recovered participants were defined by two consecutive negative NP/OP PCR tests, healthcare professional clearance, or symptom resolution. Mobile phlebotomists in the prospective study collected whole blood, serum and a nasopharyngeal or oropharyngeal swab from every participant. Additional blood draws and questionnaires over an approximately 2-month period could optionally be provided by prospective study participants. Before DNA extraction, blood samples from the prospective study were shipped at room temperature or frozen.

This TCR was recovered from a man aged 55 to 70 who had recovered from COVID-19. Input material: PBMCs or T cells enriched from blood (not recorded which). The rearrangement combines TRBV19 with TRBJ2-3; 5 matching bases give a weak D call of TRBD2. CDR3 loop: CASSIGEPSTDTQYF. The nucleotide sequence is TGTGCCAGTAGTATTGGGGAGCCCAGCACAGATACGCAGTATTTT. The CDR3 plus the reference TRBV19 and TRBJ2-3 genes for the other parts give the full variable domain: DGGITQSPKYLFRKEGQNVTLSCEQNLNHDAMYWYRQDPGQGLRLIYYSQIVNDFQKGDIAEGYSVSREKKESFPLTVTSAQKNPTAFYLCASSIGEPSTDTQYFGPGTRLTVL.